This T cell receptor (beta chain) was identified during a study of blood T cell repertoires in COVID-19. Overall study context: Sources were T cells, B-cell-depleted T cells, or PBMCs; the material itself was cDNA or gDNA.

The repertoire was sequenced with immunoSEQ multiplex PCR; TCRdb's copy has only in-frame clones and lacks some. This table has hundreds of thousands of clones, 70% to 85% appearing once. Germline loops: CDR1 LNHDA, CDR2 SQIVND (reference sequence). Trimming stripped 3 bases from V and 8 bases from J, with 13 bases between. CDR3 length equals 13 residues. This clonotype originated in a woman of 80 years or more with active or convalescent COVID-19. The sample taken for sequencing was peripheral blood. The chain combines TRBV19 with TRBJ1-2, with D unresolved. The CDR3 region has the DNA TGTGCCAGTAGTATTAACGGGGTTGGCGGCTACACCTTC. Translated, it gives CASSINGVGGYTF.